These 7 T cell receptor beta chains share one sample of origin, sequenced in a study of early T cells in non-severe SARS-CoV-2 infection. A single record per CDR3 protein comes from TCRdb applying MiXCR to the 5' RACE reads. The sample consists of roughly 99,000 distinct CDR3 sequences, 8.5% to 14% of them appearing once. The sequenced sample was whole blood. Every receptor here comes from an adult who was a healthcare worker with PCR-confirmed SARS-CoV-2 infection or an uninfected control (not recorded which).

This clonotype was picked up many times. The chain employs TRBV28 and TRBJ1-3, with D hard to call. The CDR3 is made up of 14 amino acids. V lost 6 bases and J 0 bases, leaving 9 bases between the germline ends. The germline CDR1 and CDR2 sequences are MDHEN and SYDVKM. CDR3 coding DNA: TGTGCCAGCAGAACCTGGGACTCTGGAAACACCATATATTTT. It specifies CASRTWDSGNTIYF.

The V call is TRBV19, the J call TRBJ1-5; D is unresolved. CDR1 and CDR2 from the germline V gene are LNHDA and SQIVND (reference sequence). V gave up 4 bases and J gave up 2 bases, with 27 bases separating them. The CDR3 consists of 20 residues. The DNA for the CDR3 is TGTGCCAGTAGTACATCGGCCCAATTTGGTAGTAGGTTTGGCAATCAGCCCCAGCATTTT. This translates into CASSTSAQFGSRFGNQPQHF.

In DNA form, the CDR3 reads TGTGCCATACCGCCGGGACCGCATTTCTACGAGCAGTACTTC. This gives the protein CAIPPGPHFYEQYF. The rearrangement links TRBV24-1 to TRBJ2-7, with D perhaps TRBD1 or TRBD2 (5 bases each). CDR1 is KGHDR, CDR2 SFDVKD, per germline. The CDR3 runs to 14 residues. The V end was cut by 11 bases, the J end by 3 bases, with 19 bases between.

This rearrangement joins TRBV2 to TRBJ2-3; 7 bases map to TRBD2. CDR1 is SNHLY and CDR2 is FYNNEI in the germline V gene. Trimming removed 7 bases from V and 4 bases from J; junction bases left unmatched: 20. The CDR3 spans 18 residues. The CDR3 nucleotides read TGTGCCAGCAACGAAGGTGTCGGTTTGGCGGGAGACCCAGATACGCAGTATTTT. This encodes CASNEGVGLAGDPDTQYF.

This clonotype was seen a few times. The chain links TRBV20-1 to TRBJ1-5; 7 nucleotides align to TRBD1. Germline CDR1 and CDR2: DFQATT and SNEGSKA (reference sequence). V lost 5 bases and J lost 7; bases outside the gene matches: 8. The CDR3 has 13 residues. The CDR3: CSAARDSGQPQHF. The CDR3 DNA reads TGCAGTGCTGCGCGGGACAGTGGGCAGCCCCAGCATTTT.

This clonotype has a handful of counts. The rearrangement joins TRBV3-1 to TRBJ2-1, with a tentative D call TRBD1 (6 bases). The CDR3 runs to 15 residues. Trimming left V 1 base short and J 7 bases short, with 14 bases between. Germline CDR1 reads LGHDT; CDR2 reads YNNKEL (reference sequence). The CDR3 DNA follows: TGTGCCAGCAGCCAAGGGTCTAGGACAGTAAATGAGCAGTTCTTC. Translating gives CASSQGSRTVNEQFF.

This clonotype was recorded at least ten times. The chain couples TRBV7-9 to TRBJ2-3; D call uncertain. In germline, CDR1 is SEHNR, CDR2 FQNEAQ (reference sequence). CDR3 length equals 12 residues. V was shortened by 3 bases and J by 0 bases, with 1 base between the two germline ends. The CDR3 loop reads CASSLSTDTQYF. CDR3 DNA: TGTGCCAGCAGCTTGAGCACAGATACGCAGTATTTT.